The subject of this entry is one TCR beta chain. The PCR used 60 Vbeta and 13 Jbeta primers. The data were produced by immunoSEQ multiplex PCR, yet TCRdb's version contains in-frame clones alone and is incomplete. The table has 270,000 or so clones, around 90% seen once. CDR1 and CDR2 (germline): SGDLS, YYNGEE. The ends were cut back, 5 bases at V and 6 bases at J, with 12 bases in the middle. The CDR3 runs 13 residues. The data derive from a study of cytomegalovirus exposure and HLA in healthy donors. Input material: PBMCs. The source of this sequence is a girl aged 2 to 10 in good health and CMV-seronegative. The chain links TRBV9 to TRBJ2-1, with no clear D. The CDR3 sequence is CASRDPSSNEQFF. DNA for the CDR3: TGTGCCAGCAGAGATCCGTCGAGCAATGAGCAGTTCTTC.